This record covers a single TCR beta chain. No antigen is known for it. This sample stems from a study of OX40 agonist ivuxolimab in advanced cancers. Study-wide background: Therapy given before enrollment (anti-PD-1, anti-PD-L1 or anti-CTLA-4) was allowed, and 40% to 45% had some. Partial responses were achieved by three patients, of whom one had hepatocellular carcinoma and two had cutaneous melanoma.

Whole-study results and caveats: Among patients with partial responses at 0.1-3.0 mg/kg, clonal expansion was among the lowest.

The method was immunoSEQ multiplex PCR; TCRdb's version includes in-frame clones alone and lacks a portion of them. The sample gives 75,000 to 95,000 clones, 85% of which show up once; less than 4% is in the top ten. Per germline, CDR1 SGHTA and CDR2 FQGNSA. The CDR3 is made up of 15 amino acids. V was trimmed by 5 bases and J by 2 bases, leaving 15 bases between them. V is TRBV7-2 and J is TRBJ1-1; D possibly corresponds to TRBD1 (6 bases). The sample in question was CD4+ or CD8+ T cells sorted from blood, obtained in a trial of the OX40 agonist ivuxolimab. This clonotype originated in an adult with an advanced solid tumor such as melanoma, head and neck, liver or kidney cancer. Written as DNA, the CDR3 is TGTGCCAGCAGCCCTGAAGGACAGCGAAACACTGAAGCTTTCTTT. This encodes CASSPEGQRNTEAFF.